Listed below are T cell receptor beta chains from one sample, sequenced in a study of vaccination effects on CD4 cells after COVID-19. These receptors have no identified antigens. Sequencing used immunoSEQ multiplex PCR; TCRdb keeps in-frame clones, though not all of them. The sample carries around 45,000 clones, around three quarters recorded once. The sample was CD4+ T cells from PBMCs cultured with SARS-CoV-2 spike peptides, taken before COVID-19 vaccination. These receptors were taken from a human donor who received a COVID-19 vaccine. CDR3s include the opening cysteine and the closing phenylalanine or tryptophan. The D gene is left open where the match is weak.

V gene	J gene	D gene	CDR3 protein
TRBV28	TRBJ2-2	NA	CASSRFRGNTGELFF
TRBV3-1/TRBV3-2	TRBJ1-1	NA	CASSPAVVVATEAFF
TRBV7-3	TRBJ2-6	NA	CASSFGQGNSGANVLTF
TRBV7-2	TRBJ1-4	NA	CASSRSNEKLFF
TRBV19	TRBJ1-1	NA	CASSFLGPRLAEAFF
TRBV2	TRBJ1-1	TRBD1	CASSEGTGGRKAFF
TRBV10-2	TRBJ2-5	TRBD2	CASSEQSGAGETQYF
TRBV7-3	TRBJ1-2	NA	CASGGPNYGYTF
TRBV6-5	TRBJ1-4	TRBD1	CASSWRTGFNEKLFF
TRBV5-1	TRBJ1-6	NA	CASSLDHNSPLHF
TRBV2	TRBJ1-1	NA	CASAKGGTTEAFF
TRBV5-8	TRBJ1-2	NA	CASSPRGKGDYGYTF
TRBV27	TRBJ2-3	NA	CASTPSTRRMAQYF
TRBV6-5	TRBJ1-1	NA	CASTRATGDTEAFF
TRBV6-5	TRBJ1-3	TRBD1	CASSAGTASGNTIYF
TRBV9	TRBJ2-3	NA	CASSVAGRRTDTQYF
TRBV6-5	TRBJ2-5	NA	CASKAFETQYF
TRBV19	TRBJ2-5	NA	CASSINRERGWRETQYF
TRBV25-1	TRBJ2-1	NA	CASSERGIYNEQFF
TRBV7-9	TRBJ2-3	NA	CASSLRRLSTDTQYF
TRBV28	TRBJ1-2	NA	CATKLPVGPNYGYTF
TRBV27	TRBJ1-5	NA	CASSLIKSGDQPQHF
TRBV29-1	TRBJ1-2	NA	CSVERENRDHGYTF
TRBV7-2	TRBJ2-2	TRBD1	CASSVEQGTTGELFF
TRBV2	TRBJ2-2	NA	CASSGLPQGTGELFF
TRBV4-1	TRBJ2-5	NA	CASSSLTSPGGRGETQYF
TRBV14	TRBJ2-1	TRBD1	CASSQTRGQGASSYNEQFF
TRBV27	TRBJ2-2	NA	CASSPRGPKNTGELFF
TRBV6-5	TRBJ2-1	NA	CASSLSAVSYNEQFF
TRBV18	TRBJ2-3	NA	CASSPPAATDTQYF
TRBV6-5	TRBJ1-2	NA	CASSTGFRDYGYTF
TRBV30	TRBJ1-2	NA	CAWTHPDYGYTF
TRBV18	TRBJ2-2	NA	CASSPAGTNTGELFF
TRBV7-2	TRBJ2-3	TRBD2	CASSSPLTSGVSTDTQYF
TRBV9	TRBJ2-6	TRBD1	CASRDGGQGSGANVLTF
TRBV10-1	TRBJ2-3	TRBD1	CASRRQGSDTQYF
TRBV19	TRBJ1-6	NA	CASSHIAYNSPLHF
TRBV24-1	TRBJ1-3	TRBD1	CATSDFLTDRVDGGNTIYF
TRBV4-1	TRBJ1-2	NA	CASSQETFYGYTF
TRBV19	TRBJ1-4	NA	CASSAWLNNKGKLFF
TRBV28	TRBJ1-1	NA	CASSTPIVGKDTEAFF
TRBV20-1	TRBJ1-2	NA	CSASPGAYGYTF
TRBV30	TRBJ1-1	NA	CAWSRGTNTEAFF
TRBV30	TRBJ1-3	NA	CAWSDYPGRGNTIYF
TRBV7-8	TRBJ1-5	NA	CASSSQRDGSNQPQHF
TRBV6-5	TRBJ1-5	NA	CASSRGNQPQHF
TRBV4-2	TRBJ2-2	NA	CASSQVESSRNGELFF
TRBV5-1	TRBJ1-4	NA	CASSLAEGGNEKLFF
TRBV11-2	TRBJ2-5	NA	CASSARGQETQYF
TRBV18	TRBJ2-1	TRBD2	CASSPPGLAEGNEQFF
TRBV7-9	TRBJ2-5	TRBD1	CASSPGTGQETQYF
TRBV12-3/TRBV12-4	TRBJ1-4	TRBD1	CASSDRGVEKLFF